The rows below give T cell receptor beta chains drawn from one sample of a study of blood T cell repertoires in COVID-19. TCRdb keeps only in-frame clones here, not all; method: immunoSEQ multiplex PCR. The sample has roughly 250,000 clones, about nine tenths seen once; the top ten hold 6% to 7%. The sequencing input was PBMCs or T cells enriched from blood (not recorded which). Receptors were obtained from a woman under 40 with acute COVID-19. Each CDR3 is given with its conserved first and last residue. A D gene is named only where the DNA matches it firmly. Expanded clones get a size class; other rows say once, few or many, or leave the size out.

j_call v_call clone_size d_call cdr3_aa cdr3_nt
TRBJ2-3 TRBV28 NA TRBD2 CASSSAGLAEGTDTQYF TGTGCCAGCAGCTCAGCAGGGCTAGCGGAGGGCACAGATACGCAGTATTTT
TRBJ2-2 TRBV10-2 NA NA CASSWTNTGELFF TGCGCCAGCAGTTGGACTAACACCGGGGAGCTGTTTTTT
TRBJ2-5 TRBV7-9 NA NA CASSSGQYEETQYF TGTGCCAGCAGCTCCGGACAGTACGAAGAGACCCAGTACTTC
TRBJ2-4 TRBV28 NA NA CASSLVGVPKNIQYF TGTGCCAGCAGTTTAGTAGGGGTGCCCAAAAACATTCAGTACTTC
TRBJ2-7 TRBV28 NA TRBD1 CASSLPGQGISNEQYF TGTGCCAGCAGTTTACCAGGACAGGGCATATCGAACGAGCAGTACTTC
TRBJ1-3 TRBV5-4 few NA CASSPGLNSGNTIYF TGTGCCAGCAGTCCCGGACTCAACTCTGGAAACACCATATATTTT
TRBJ1-5 TRBV28 few TRBD1 CASSRGQGQQPQHF TGTGCCAGCAGTCGCGGACAGGGTCAGCAGCCCCAGCATTTT
TRBJ2-5 TRBV3-1/TRBV3-2 NA NA CASSQDDRLRRETQYF TGTGCCAGCAGCCAAGACGACAGGCTAAGGCGAGAGACCCAGTACTTC
TRBJ1-2 TRBV6-1 NA NA CASSERAGVANYGYTF TGTGCCAGCAGTGAGAGGGCGGGGGTAGCTAACTATGGCTACACCTTC
TRBJ2-6 TRBV7-9 NA NA CASSLGAAGANVLTF TGTGCCAGCAGCCTAGGGGCAGCTGGGGCCAACGTCCTGACTTTC
TRBJ2-3 TRBV5-4 NA TRBD2 CASSQTSGGGDTQYF TGTGCCAGCAGCCAGACTAGCGGGGGCGGCGATACGCAGTATTTT
TRBJ2-3 TRBV6-5 NA TRBD1 CASARGDRGPDTQYF TGTGCCAGCGCGAGGGGGGACAGGGGTCCAGATACGCAGTATTTT
TRBJ1-2 TRBV3-1/TRBV3-2 NA NA CASSQLRNYGYTF TGTGCCAGCAGCCAATTACGGAACTATGGCTACACCTTC
TRBJ2-5 TRBV27 NA NA CASSLGDQETQYF TGTGCCAGCAGTTTGGGAGACCAAGAGACCCAGTACTTC
TRBJ2-1 TRBV4-2 once NA CASSQDPGGDYYNEQFF TGTGCCAGCAGCCAAGATCCAGGCGGGGATTACTACAATGAGCAGTTCTTC
TRBJ2-1 TRBV6-5 NA NA CASSRKGGDYNEQFF TGTGCCAGCAGTCGAAAGGGGGGGGACTACAATGAGCAGTTCTTC
TRBJ2-1 TRBV6-2/TRBV6-3 NA NA CASSYIAGRYNEQFF TGTGCCAGCAGTTACATCGCGGGACGCTACAATGAGCAGTTCTTC
TRBJ2-5 TRBV7-6 few TRBD2 CASSPLLGASGQETQYF TGTGCCAGCAGCCCGCTCCTAGGGGCTAGCGGCCAAGAGACCCAGTACTTC
TRBJ1-6 TRBV6-4 NA TRBD1 CASSDSRTGNSPLHF TGTGCCAGCAGTGACTCTCGGACAGGGAATTCACCCCTCCACTTT
TRBJ2-7 TRBV5-4 NA TRBD2 CASSLGLAESYEQYF TGTGCCAGCAGCTTGGGACTAGCCGAGTCCTACGAGCAGTACTTC
TRBJ1-5 TRBV2 NA NA CASRGRERHQPQHF TGTGCCAGCAGGGGTCGGGAGCGGCATCAGCCCCAGCATTTT
TRBJ1-1 TRBV28 NA TRBD1 CASSSPDRMNTEAFF TGTGCCAGCAGTTCGCCGGACAGGATGAACACTGAAGCTTTCTTT
TRBJ1-3 TRBV2 once NA CASSAATGAGGNTIYF TGTGCCAGCAGCGCCGCGACAGGAGCCGGTGGAAACACCATATATTTT
TRBJ1-2 TRBV6-6 NA TRBD1 CASSPDRGDGYTF TGTGCCAGCAGTCCCGACAGGGGAGATGGCTACACCTTC
TRBJ2-3 TRBV7-4 few NA CASSLAGSSTDTQYF TGTGCCAGCAGCTTAGCGGGCAGCAGCACAGATACGCAGTATTTT
TRBJ1-4 TRBV3-1/TRBV3-2 once NA CASSQDRRGARFGKLFF TGTGCCAGCAGCCAAGATCGGCGGGGGGCGAGATTTGGAAAACTGTTTTTT
TRBJ1-2 TRBV6-5 few TRBD1 CASRPGQIIGYTF TGTGCCAGCAGGCCGGGACAGATAATCGGCTACACCTTC
TRBJ2-5 TRBV5-4 NA TRBD1 CASSGQGTGVGETQYF TGTGCCAGCAGCGGGCAGGGGACAGGGGTCGGCGAGACCCAGTACTTC
TRBJ2-5 TRBV7-6 NA NA CASSLLAQETQYF TGTGCCAGCAGCTTGCTAGCCCAAGAGACCCAGTACTTC
TRBJ2-1 TRBV7-9 NA NA CASSLDLGLRNEQFF TGTGCCAGCAGCTTAGATTTGGGCCTTCGGAATGAGCAGTTCTTC
TRBJ1-3 TRBV6-5 NA NA CASSYRTATGGNTIYF TGTGCCAGCAGTTACAGAACAGCTACTGGAGGAAACACCATATATTTT
TRBJ1-5 TRBV7-2 NA NA CASSLLAGYPNQPQHF TGTGCCAGCAGCTTATTGGCGGGTTACCCCAATCAGCCCCAGCATTTT
TRBJ2-7 TRBV6-5 NA TRBD2 CASSYSGSGPPYEQYF TGTGCCAGCAGTTACTCAGGTAGCGGGCCTCCCTACGAGCAGTACTTC
TRBJ2-7 TRBV5-1 NA TRBD1 CASTNGGTGRHEQYF TGCGCCAGCACCAACGGAGGGACAGGGCGTCATGAGCAGTACTTC
TRBJ2-2 TRBV4-3 NA TRBD2 CASSQAPLAGEPGELFF TGCGCCAGCAGCCAAGCCCCACTAGCGGGAGAACCCGGGGAGCTGTTTTTT
TRBJ1-2 TRBV6-1 once TRBD1 CASSEVTGAGGYTF TGTGCCAGCAGTGAAGTTACAGGGGCGGGTGGCTACACCTTC
TRBJ2-7 TRBV18 NA NA CASSPRALPYEQYF TGTGCCAGCTCACCCAGGGCTCTGCCCTACGAGCAGTACTTC
TRBJ2-1 TRBV7-8 NA TRBD2 CASSRFGRVAGDHNEQFF TGTGCCAGCAGCCGCTTCGGGAGGGTAGCGGGGGACCACAATGAGCAGTTCTTC
TRBJ1-1 TRBV30 once NA CAWSMAPTTNTEAFF TGTGCCTGGAGTATGGCGCCAACTACGAACACTGAAGCTTTCTTT
TRBJ1-5 TRBV9 NA TRBD1 CASSRRTKGAQPQHF TGTGCCAGCAGCAGGCGGACAAAGGGGGCCCAGCCCCAGCATTTT
TRBJ2-1 TRBV28 NA NA CASPREEQFF TGTGCCAGCCCCCGAGAAGAGCAGTTCTTC